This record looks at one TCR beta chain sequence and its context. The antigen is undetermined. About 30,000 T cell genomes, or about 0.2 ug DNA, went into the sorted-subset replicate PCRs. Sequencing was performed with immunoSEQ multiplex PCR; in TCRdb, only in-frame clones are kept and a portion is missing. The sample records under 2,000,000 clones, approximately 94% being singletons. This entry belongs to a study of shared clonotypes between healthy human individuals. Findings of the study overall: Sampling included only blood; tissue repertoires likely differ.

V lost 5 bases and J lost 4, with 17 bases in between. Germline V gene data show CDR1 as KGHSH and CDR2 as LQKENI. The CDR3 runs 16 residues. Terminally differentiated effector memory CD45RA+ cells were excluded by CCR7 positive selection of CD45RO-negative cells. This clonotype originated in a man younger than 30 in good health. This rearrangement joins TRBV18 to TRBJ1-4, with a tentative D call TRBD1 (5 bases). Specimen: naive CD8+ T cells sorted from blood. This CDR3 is CASSEGRNSVNEKLFF. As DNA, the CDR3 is TGTGCCAGCTCAGAGGGACGGAACTCGGTTAATGAAAAACTGTTTTTT.